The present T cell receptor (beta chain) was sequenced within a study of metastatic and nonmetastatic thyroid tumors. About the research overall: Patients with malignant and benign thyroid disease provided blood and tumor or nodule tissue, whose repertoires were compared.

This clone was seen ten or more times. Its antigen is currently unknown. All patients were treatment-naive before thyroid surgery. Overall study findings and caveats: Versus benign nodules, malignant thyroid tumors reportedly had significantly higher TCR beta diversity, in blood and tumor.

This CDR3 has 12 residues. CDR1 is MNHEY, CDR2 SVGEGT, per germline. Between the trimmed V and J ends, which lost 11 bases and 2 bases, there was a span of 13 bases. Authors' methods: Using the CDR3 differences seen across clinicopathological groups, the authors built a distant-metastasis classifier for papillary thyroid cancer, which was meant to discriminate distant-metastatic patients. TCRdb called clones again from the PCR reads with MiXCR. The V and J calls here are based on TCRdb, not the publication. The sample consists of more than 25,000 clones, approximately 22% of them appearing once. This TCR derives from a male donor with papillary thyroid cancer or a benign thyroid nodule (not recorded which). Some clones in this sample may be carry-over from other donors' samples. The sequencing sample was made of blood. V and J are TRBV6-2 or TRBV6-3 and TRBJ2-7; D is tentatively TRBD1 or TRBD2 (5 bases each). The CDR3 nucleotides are TGTGCCGCCCGGGACCCAACCTACGAGCAGTACTTC. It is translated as CAARDPTYEQYF.